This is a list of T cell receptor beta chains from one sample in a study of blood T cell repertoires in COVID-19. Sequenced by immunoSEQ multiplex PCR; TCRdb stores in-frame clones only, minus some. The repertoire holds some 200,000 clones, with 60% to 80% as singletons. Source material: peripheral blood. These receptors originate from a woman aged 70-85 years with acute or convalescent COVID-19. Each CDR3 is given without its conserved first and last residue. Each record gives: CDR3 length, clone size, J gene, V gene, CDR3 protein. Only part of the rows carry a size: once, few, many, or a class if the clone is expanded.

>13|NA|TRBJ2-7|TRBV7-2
ASSFNGGGGSEQY
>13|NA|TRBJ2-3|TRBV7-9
ASSTEAGSTDTQY
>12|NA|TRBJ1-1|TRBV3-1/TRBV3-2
ASSHGTENTEAF
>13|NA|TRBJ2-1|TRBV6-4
ASTLKPGGVNEQF
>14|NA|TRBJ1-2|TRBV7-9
ASSPPNGGQGNGYT
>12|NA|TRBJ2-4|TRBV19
ASSITGTFNIQY
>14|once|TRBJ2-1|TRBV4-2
ASSQDQRGAYNEQF
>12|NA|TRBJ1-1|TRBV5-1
ASSLGGQNTEAF
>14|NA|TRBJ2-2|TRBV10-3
AISRPGGKSTGELF
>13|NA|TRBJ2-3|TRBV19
ASSLSGRRTDTQY
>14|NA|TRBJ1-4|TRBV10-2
ASSDPAGTENEKLF
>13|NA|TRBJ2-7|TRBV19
ASSIASGSSGEQY
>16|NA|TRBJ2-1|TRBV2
ASSEGTSGRGVYNEQF
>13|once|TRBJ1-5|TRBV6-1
ASSEEGGDDQPQH
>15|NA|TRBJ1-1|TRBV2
ASSPPKRGGMNTEAF
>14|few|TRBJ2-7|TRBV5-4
ASSPGRGAGGYEQY
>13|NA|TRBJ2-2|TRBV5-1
ASSSLQGADGELF
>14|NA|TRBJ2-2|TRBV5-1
ASSYLTSGNTGELF
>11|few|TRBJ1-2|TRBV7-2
ASSLAGSGGYT
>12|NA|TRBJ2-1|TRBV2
ASSVRSSYNEQF
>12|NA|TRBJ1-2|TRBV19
ASSMKTDNYGYT
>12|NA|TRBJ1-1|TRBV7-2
ATRRTGGNTEAF
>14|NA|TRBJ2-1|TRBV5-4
ASSFRQGLVSNEQF
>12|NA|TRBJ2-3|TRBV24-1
ATSESGALGTQY
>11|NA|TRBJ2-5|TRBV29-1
SAQSGSVETQY
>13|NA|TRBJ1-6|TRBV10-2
ASSNSLEANSPLH
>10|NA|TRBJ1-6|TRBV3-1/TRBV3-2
ASSYASSPLH
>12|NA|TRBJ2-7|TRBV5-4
ASSLDRGQNEQY
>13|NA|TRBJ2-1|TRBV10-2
ASSGTSLTYNEQF
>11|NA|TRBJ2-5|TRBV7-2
ASSYTGVETQY
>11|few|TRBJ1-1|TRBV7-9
AVGRGLNTEAF
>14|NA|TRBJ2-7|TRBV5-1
ASSLGTGALSYEQY